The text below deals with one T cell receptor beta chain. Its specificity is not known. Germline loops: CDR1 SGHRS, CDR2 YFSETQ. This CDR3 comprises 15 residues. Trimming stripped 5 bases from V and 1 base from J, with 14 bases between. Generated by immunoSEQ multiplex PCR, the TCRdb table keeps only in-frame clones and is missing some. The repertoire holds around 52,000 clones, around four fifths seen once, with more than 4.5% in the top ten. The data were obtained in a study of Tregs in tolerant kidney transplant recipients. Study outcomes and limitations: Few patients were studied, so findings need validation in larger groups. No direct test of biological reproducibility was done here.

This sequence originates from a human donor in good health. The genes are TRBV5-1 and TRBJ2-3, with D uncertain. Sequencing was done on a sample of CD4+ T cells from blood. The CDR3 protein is CASSAGSTGTDTQYF. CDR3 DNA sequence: TGCGCCAGCAGTGCCGGGTCTACCGGCACAGATACGCAGTATTTT.